The 23 T cell receptor beta chains below all came from one sample that was sequenced in a study of neurological immune-mediated disorders. TCRdb re-analysed the 5' RACE reads in MiXCR, keeping a single row per CDR3 protein. The sample comprises 55,000 to 75,000 distinct CDR3 sequences, about 2.5% of which are singletons, and 3% rests with the top ten. Material for sequencing was PBMCs. The receptors shown here come from a man aged 50-59 years with multiple sclerosis.

This clonotype was picked up many times. The rearrangement links TRBV6-1 to TRBJ1-5; D possibly corresponds to TRBD1 (5 bases). Germline lookup yields CDR1 MNHNS and CDR2 SASEGT. The CDR3 length is 13 residues. Between the trimmed V and J ends, which lost 4 bases and 2 bases, there was a span of 6 bases. The CDR3 region has the DNA TGTGCCAGCAGTGTACAGGGCAATCAGCCCCAGCATTTT. It encodes CASSVQGNQPQHF.

The sample holds many counts of this clonotype. The J gene is TRBJ2-2, the V gene TRBV6-8, with TRBD2 as a possible D gene (5 bases). The CDR3 contains 15 residues. Germline values: CDR1 MNHGY, CDR2 SAAAGT. The V end lost 6 bases, the J end lost 3 bases, and 14 bases lay between the germline ends. CDR3: CASSPAELDTGELFF. In DNA, the CDR3 is TGTGCCAGCAGCCCCGCCGAACTAGACACCGGGGAGCTGTTTTTT.

There are many counts of this clonotype. This sequence joins TRBV4-3 and TRBJ2-3, with D possibly being TRBD2 (7 bases). CDR1 is LGHNA, CDR2 YSLEER, per germline. V lost 5 bases and J lost 4, with 19 bases in between. CDR3 length equals 16 residues. The chain's CDR3 is CASSLMGGGTPDTQYF. CDR3 bases: TGCGCCAGCAGCTTAATGGGAGGGGGGACCCCAGATACGCAGTATTTT.

This clonotype was detected many times. The chain recombines TRBV27 with TRBJ2-7, with 10 bases identical to TRBD2. CDR3 length equals 16 residues. Germline CDR1 is MNHEY and CDR2 is SMNVEV (reference sequence). Losses at the gene ends were 5 bases for V and 4 bases for J; bases not matched to a gene: 11. CDR3 nucleotides: TGTGCCAGCAGTCTCCTAATAGCGGGGGGTCCATACGAGCAGTACTTC. Translating it yields CASSLLIAGGPYEQYF.

In this sample, this clonotype turned up many times. V is TRBV10-3 and J is TRBJ1-2, with TRBD1 identical over 10 bases. Germline V CDR1 and CDR2: ENHRY, SYGVKD. The CDR3 is made up of 14 amino acids. Germline trimming cut 7 bases from V and 5 bases from J; bases unmatched to any gene: 7. CDR3 loop: CAITGGTGEYGYTF. CDR3 sequence (DNA): TGTGCCATCACCGGCGGGACAGGGGAGTATGGCTACACCTTC.

In its sample, this clonotype was seen many times. The chain is built from TRBV7-2 and TRBJ1-4; 7 nucleotides match TRBD1. This CDR3 region has 14 residues. CDR1 and CDR2 from the germline V gene are SGHTA and FQGNSA. V lost 1 base, J lost 11 bases, and 7 bases stayed unmatched. CDR3: CASSLVPDRVKLFF. The CDR3 DNA reads as TGTGCCAGCAGCTTAGTGCCCGACAGGGTGAAACTGTTTTTT.

This clonotype was seen at least ten times. The chain links TRBV10-3 to TRBJ2-1; possibly TRBD2 for D (6 bases). Trimming shortened V by 3 bases and J by 3 bases, and 9 bases separated the two germline ends. From germline, CDR1 is ENHRY and CDR2 SYGVKD. The CDR3 is made up of 14 amino acids. For the CDR3, the DNA is TGTGCCATCAGTGAAACGGAGGGCTACAATGAGCAGTTCTTC. It encodes CAISETEGYNEQFF.

This clonotype was observed many times. A junction boundary mismatches the germline segment, possibly from a read error. CDR3 sequence (DNA): TGTGCCAGCAGTTACTCCAACGAGCAGTACTTC. Its protein is CASSYSNEQYF. This chain joins TRBV6-5 and TRBJ2-7, with no clear D. The CDR3 runs 11 residues. In germline, CDR1 is MNHEY, CDR2 SVGAGI.

This clonotype has a count of ten or more. The chain joins TRBV7-8 to TRBJ2-3; TRBD1 is a possible D gene (6 bases). CDR1 is SGHVS and CDR2 is FQNEAQ in the germline V gene. This CDR3 region has 14 residues. The germline V and J ends were trimmed by 2 bases and 4 bases, with 10 bases remaining between them. CDR3 protein: CASSLSQGPDTQYF. CDR3 nucleotide sequence: TGTGCCAGCAGCTTATCTCAGGGGCCAGATACGCAGTATTTT. Full variable domain (remainder filled in from reference TRBV7-8 and TRBJ2-3): GAGVSQSPRYKVAKRGQDVALRCDPISGHVSLFWYQQALGQGPEFLTYFQNEAQLDKSGLPSDRFFAERPEGSVSTLKIQRTQQEDSAVYLCASSLSQGPDTQYFGPGTRLTVL.

This clonotype was seen at least ten times. The chain couples TRBV20-1 to TRBJ2-3; unclear D gene. The CDR3 is made up of 11 amino acids. The ends were cut back, 1 base at V and 4 bases at J, with 3 bases in the middle. The V gene's germline CDR1 is DFQATT and CDR2 SNEGSKA (reference sequence). The CDR3 loop is CSARGPDTQYF. In DNA form, the CDR3 reads TGCAGTGCTAGAGGTCCAGATACGCAGTATTTT.

This clonotype was seen at least ten times. The chain has TRBV24-1 and TRBJ2-2, with TRBD1 as a possible D gene (7 bases). The CDR3 loop spans 14 amino acids. V lost 9 bases and J 1 base, leaving 11 bases between the germline ends. Germline CDR1 and CDR2: KGHDR and SFDVKD. This CDR3 is CATGGDRNTGELFF. The CDR3, as DNA: TGTGCCACCGGAGGGGACAGGAACACCGGGGAGCTGTTTTTT.

This clonotype showed up many times. The gene calls are TRBV4-3 and TRBJ2-3; no clear D. Germline loops: CDR1 LGHNA, CDR2 YSLEER. The CDR3 is 14 residues long. The V end was cut by 0 bases, the J end by 4 bases, with 8 bases between. CDR3 in DNA: TGCGCCAGCAGCCAAGATCTGCAGGCAGATACGCAGTATTTT. This sequence encodes CASSQDLQADTQYF.

This clonotype was seen ten or more times. CDR3 bases: TGTGCCAGCTCAGAAATAGGAAATAAAGAGACCCAGTACTTC. Protein product: CASSEIGNKETQYF. The rearrangement links TRBV18 to TRBJ2-5; D gene ambiguous. The CDR3 sequence is 14 residues long. V was pared by 5 bases and J by 3 bases, with 13 bases between. The germline gives CDR1 KGHSH, CDR2 LQKENI. Based on the CDR3 plus reference TRBV18 and TRBJ2-5, the full variable domain is NAGVMQNPRHLVRRRGQEARLRCSPMKGHSHVYWYRQLPEEGLKFMVYLQKENIIDESGMPKERFSAEFPKEGPSILRIQQVVRGDSAAYFCASSEIGNKETQYFGPGTRLLVL.

This clonotype appeared many times. This chain links TRBV21-1 with TRBJ2-7; the table calls TRBD1, which could not be checked here. TRBV21-1 corresponds to a pseudogene. This CDR3 has 16 amino acids. The CDR3 is CASSKGRGISSYEQYF. The CDR3 DNA is TGTGCCAGCAGCAAAGGAAGGGGTATAAGCTCCTACGAGCAGTACTTC.

This clonotype has a count of ten or more. This sequence joins TRBV7-6 and TRBJ1-6, with TRBD1 matching over 9 bases. CDR1 and CDR2 from the germline V gene are SGHVS and FNYEAQ. V shed 5 bases and J 10 bases; nucleotides not matched to a gene: 18. This CDR3 has 18 amino acids. CDR3 nucleotides: TGTGCCAGCAGCCGATCCTACGCGCGGGACAGGGCGAGATCACCCCTCCACTTT. Its protein product is CASSRSYARDRARSPLHF.

This clonotype has ten or more counts. The V call is TRBV4-1, the J call TRBJ2-7; maybe TRBD2 (5 bases). This CDR3 contains 15 residues. Trimming left V 2 bases short and J 3 bases short, with 14 bases between. Germline V gene data show CDR1 as MGHRA and CDR2 as YSYEKL. The CDR3 loop is CASSQTSGFYYEQYF. In DNA, the CDR3 is TGCGCCAGCAGCCAAACCTCGGGGTTTTACTACGAGCAGTACTTC.

The sample holds many counts of this clonotype. The genes are TRBV27 and TRBJ2-3, with D possibly TRBD1 on 6 matching bases. V dropped 3 bases and J dropped 6 bases, with 13 bases sitting between them. In germline, CDR1 is MNHEY, CDR2 SMNVEV (reference sequence). CDR3 size: 14 residues. The CDR3, as DNA: TGTGCCAGCAGTTTTGTAGGGGGTCGGGATACGCAGTATTTT. Translated, it gives CASSFVGGRDTQYF.

This clonotype has a count of ten or more. This chain connects TRBV21-1 to TRBJ2-7. TRBV21-1 is deemed a pseudogene. The CDR3 covers 15 residues. CDR3: CASSPRAGASYEQYF. For the CDR3, the DNA is TGTGCCAGCAGCCCCCGCGCAGGGGCTTCTTACGAGCAGTACTTC.

This clonotype occurred many times. At one of its ends the junction is not consistent with the germline gene, which may arise from a read error. The chain employs TRBV10-3 and TRBJ2-7; a possible D gene is TRBD2 (5 bases). The germline V gene encodes CDR1 ENHRY and CDR2 SYGVKD. The CDR3 sequence is 13 residues long. CDR3 bases: TGTGCCATCAATGAGGGTAGCTCCTACGAGCAGTACTTC. Its translation: CAINEGSSYEQYF.

This rearrangement joins TRBV18 to TRBJ2-1, with 12 nucleotides matching TRBD2. V was clipped by 2 bases and J by 2 bases; unmatched bases: 4. Germline CDR1 reads KGHSH; CDR2 reads LQKENI. The CDR3 is made up of 17 amino acids. The CDR3 nucleotides read TGTGCCAGCTCACCAGGGCTAGCGGGGGGGGCCTACAATGAGCAGTTCTTC. It specifies CASSPGLAGGAYNEQFF.

The CDR3 DNA sequence: TGCAGCGTTGAAACGCCGGTATCCTACGAGCAGTACTTC. Encoded protein: CSVETPVSYEQYF. The chain couples TRBV29-1 to TRBJ2-7; no firm D call. Germline V gene data show CDR1 as SQVTM and CDR2 as ANQGSEA. Trimming cost V 2 bases and J 1 base, with 9 bases left between them. This CDR3 spans 13 amino acids.

This clonotype appeared many times. The chain is built from TRBV12-3 or TRBV12-4 and TRBJ2-3, with TRBD2 matching 7 bases. V lost 4 bases, J lost 6 bases, and 10 bases stayed unmatched. This CDR3 contains 15 residues. The CDR3 loop is CASSSSSGAGDTQYF. As DNA, the CDR3 is TGTGCCAGCAGTTCGTCGAGCGGGGCGGGGGATACGCAGTATTTT.

This clonotype appeared many times. The gene calls are TRBV12-3 or TRBV12-4 and TRBJ2-1; 7 bases fit TRBD1. The CDR3 is 16 residues long. The J segment lost 6 bases and the V segment lost 2 bases, leaving 10 bases of the junction unmatched. The CDR3 is CASSLSIRQGPNEQFF. The CDR3 DNA reads as TGTGCCAGCAGTTTAAGTATCCGACAGGGACCCAATGAGCAGTTCTTC.